This T cell receptor (beta chain) appears in the sequencing data of a study of CD8 T cells in ankylosing spondylitis. This clonotype was counted at least ten times. Its target is not known. V gave up 4 bases and J gave up 5 bases; unmatched junction bases: 5. Germline V gives CDR1 MGHRA, CDR2 YSYEKL. This CDR3 has 14 amino acids. Making use of molecular barcodes, quantitative 5'-RACE generated TCR beta libraries. TCRdb itself ran the 5' RACE reads through MiXCR, one entry per CDR3 protein. The sample holds 250,000 or so distinct CDR3 sequences, about 10% seen once. General study findings and limits: Disease-linked clones reportedly concentrated significantly in matched ankylosing spondylitis synovial fluid. Some motif variants had been reported before (in reactive arthritis synovial fluid and blood). In ankylosing spondylitis blood, a motif of roughly 8 highly homologous TCR beta variants appeared characteristic.

Sequenced material: blood, either unsorted or a sorted T cell fraction (not recorded which). The receptor was isolated from a male donor with ankylosing spondylitis or in good health (not recorded which). The chain carries TRBV4-1 and TRBJ2-5; 9 nucleotides agree with TRBD2. CDR3 nucleotides: TGCGCCAGCAGCCTAAGCGGGGGGACGGAGACCCAGTACTTC. It is translated as CASSLSGGTETQYF.